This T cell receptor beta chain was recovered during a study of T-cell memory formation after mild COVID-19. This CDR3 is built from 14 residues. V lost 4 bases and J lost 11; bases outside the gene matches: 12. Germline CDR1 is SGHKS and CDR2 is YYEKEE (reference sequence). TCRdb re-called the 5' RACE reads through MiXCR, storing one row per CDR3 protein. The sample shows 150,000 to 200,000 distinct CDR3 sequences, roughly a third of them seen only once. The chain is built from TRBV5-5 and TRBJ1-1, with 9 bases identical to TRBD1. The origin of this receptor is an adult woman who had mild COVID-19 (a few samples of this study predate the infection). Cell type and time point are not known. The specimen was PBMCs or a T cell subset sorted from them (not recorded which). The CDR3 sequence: CASSPRDRAPRAFF. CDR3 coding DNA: TGTGCCAGCAGCCCACGGGACAGGGCCCCGAGGGCTTTCTTT.